This T cell receptor (beta chain) was found in a study of neurological immune-mediated disorders. One entry per CDR3 protein, called by TCRdb with MiXCR from the 5' RACE reads. The top ten hold 3.5% to 4% of the sample, which has around 37,000 distinct CDR3 sequences, approximately 12% seen once. General observations from the study: In HTLV-1-associated myelopathy, TCR clonal expansion was greatest, and in multiple sclerosis it was least, below healthy controls. None of the CDR3 amino acid sequences in expanded clones turned up in more than one subject, which points to private repertoires in all groups.

Regarding time point: technical triplicate 1. This clonotype is a singleton in its sample. Its cognate antigen is unknown. The sequencing sample was made of PBMCs. This clonotype was sampled from a man aged 55 to 70 with HTLV-1-associated myelopathy (HAM/TSP).

CDR3 DNA: TGTGCCAGCAGCCAAGGGGACCTAGGCTCCTACGAGCAGTACTTC. This encodes CASSQGDLGSYEQYF. The chain couples TRBV11-1 to TRBJ2-7; possibly TRBD1 or TRBD2 for D (5 bases each). With 5 bases removed from V and 0 bases from J, the gap between germline ends came to 14 bases. The CDR3 spans 15 residues. Germline V gene sequence: CDR1 SGHAT, CDR2 FQDESV (reference sequence).